This is a list of T cell receptor beta chains from one sample in a study of cytomegalovirus exposure and HLA in healthy donors. Profiled with immunoSEQ multiplex PCR; TCRdb holds only in-frame clones, not every one. This table holds more than 110,000 clones, around three quarters found once. The sample consisted of PBMCs. Every receptor here comes from a woman aged 55 to 70 in good health and CMV-seropositive. Each CDR3 is given with its conserved first and last residue. A D gene is named only where the DNA matches it firmly. Rows may omit the clone size; those that give it use once, few, many or a size class.

abundance	v_gene	d_gene	j_gene	CDR3aa	CDR3nt
-	TRBV2	-	TRBJ2-5	CASSVSGMIGVTQYF	TGTGCCAGCAGTGTTTCGGGTATGATAGGGGTGACCCAGTACTTC
-	TRBV29-1	-	TRBJ2-1	CSVLGGRGSYNEQFF	TGCAGCGTTCTCGGCGGCCGGGGCTCCTACAATGAGCAGTTCTTC
-	TRBV28	-	TRBJ2-5	CASWGRGIKETQYF	TGTGCCAGCTGGGGAAGGGGGATTAAAGAGACCCAGTACTTC
-	TRBV27	TRBD1	TRBJ1-4	CASSPLLMDRGNEKLFF	TGTGCCAGCAGTCCTCTCTTAATGGACAGGGGAAATGAAAAACTGTTTTTT
-	TRBV5-8	-	TRBJ2-2	CASSKLRTGELFF	TGTGCCAGCAGCAAACTTCGCACCGGGGAGCTGTTTTTT
-	TRBV25-1	-	TRBJ1-3	CASSEWGVSGNTIYF	TGTGCCAGCAGTGAATGGGGGGTCTCTGGAAACACCATATATTTT
-	TRBV7-3	TRBD1	TRBJ1-2	CASSLTGTGASGYTF	TGTGCCAGCAGCTTGACTGGGACAGGGGCTTCAGGCTACACCTTC
-	TRBV19	TRBD2	TRBJ2-1	CASSLGLAGVGGEQFF	TGTGCCAGTAGTCTGGGACTAGCGGGAGTAGGAGGTGAGCAGTTCTTC
few	TRBV7-3	-	TRBJ2-3	CASSSTGTLITDTQYF	TGTGCCAGCAGCTCTACCGGGACATTGATCACAGATACGCAGTATTTT
-	TRBV6-5	-	TRBJ2-7	CASSYSQRASYEQYF	TGTGCCAGCAGTTACAGTCAGCGGGCCTCCTACGAGCAGTACTTC
once	TRBV19	-	TRBJ2-4	CASSMTGGIQYF	TGTGCCAGTAGTATGACTGGGGGGATTCAGTACTTC
few	TRBV6-5	-	TRBJ1-1	CASSVLRSPNTEAFF	TGTGCCAGCAGTGTGTTGCGTTCACCTAACACTGAAGCTTTCTTT
once	TRBV9	-	TRBJ1-5	CASSPHEGKIYSNQPQHF	TGTGCCAGCAGCCCTCACGAGGGAAAGATTTATAGCAATCAGCCCCAGCATTTT
-	TRBV18	-	TRBJ1-5	CASSPGGLGPQHF	TGTGCCAGCTCACCAGGAGGATTAGGGCCCCAGCATTTT
-	TRBV7-2	TRBD2	TRBJ2-3	CASSLAGLGVADTQYF	TGTGCCAGCAGCTTAGCGGGACTAGGTGTTGCAGATACGCAGTATTTT
-	TRBV5-4	TRBD1	TRBJ1-1	CASSLQGAAEAFF	TGTGCCAGCAGCTTACAGGGGGCGGCTGAAGCTTTCTTT
-	TRBV5-6	TRBD1	TRBJ1-2	CASSPGDRVDYGYTF	TGTGCCAGCAGCCCGGGGGACAGGGTCGACTATGGCTACACCTTC
-	TRBV5-1	TRBD1	TRBJ1-5	CASSSGTDGNQPQHF	TGCGCCAGCAGCTCCGGGACAGACGGCAATCAGCCCCAGCATTTT
once	TRBV28	TRBD1	TRBJ1-1	CASSPTGGLGAFF	TGTGCCAGCAGTCCTACAGGGGGCTTGGGAGCTTTCTTT
few	TRBV6-1	-	TRBJ1-1	CASSLLRPGNTEAFF	TGTGCCAGCAGCTTGCTTAGACCGGGGAACACTGAAGCTTTCTTT
few	TRBV29-1	-	TRBJ2-3	CSPVRGSLGDTQYF	TGCAGTCCCGTTAGGGGGAGCCTGGGGGATACGCAGTATTTT
few	TRBV11-2	-	TRBJ2-7	CASSSGGNEQYF	TGTGCCAGCAGCTCGGGGGGCAACGAGCAGTACTTC